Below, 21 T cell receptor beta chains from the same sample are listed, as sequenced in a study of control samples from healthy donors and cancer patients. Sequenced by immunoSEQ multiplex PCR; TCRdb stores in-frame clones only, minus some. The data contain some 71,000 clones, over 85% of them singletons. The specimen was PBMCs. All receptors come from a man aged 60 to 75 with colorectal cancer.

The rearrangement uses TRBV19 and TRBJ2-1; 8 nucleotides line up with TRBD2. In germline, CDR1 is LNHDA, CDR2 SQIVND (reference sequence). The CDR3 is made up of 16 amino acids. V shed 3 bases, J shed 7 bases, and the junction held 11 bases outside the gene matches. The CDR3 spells CASSIIGGGRGNEQFF. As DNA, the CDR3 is TGTGCCAGTAGTATTATTGGCGGGGGGCGAGGGAATGAGCAGTTCTTC.

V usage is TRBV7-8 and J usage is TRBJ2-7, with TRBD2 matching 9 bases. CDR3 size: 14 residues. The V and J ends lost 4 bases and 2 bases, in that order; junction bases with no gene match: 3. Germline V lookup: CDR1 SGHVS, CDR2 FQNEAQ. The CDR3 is CASSSSGGPYEQYF. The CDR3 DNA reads TGTGCCAGCAGCTCCAGCGGGGGGCCCTACGAGCAGTACTTC.

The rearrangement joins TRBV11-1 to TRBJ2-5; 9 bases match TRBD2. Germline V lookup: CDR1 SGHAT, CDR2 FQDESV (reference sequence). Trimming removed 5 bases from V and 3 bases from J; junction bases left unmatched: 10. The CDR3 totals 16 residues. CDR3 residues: CASSPFPSGVKETQYF. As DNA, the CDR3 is TGTGCCAGCAGCCCCTTCCCTAGCGGGGTTAAAGAGACCCAGTACTTC.

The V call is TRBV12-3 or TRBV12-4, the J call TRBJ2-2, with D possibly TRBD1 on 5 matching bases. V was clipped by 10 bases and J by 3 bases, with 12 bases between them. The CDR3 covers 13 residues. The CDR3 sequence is CATRQSDTGELFF. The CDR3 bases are TGTGCCACCAGACAGAGCGACACCGGGGAGCTGTTTTTT.

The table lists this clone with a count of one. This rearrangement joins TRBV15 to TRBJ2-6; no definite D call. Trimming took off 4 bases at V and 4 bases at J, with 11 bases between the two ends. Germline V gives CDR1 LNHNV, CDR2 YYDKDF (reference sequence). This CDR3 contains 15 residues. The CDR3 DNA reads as TGTGCCACCAGCACAAAGGGTGCCGGGGCCAACGTCCTGACTTTC. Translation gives CATSTKGAGANVLTF.

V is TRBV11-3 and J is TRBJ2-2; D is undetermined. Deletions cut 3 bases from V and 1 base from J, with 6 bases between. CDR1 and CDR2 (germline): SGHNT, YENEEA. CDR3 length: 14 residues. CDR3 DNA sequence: TGTGCCAGCAGCTTGATTAGGAACACCGGGGAGCTGTTTTTT. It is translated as CASSLIRNTGELFF.

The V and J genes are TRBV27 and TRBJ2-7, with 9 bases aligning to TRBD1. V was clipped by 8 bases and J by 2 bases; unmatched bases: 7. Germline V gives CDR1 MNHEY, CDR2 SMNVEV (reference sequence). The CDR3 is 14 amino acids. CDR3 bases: TGTGCCAGCTCTACCGGGACAGGGCCCTACGAGCAGTACTTC. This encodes CASSTGTGPYEQYF.

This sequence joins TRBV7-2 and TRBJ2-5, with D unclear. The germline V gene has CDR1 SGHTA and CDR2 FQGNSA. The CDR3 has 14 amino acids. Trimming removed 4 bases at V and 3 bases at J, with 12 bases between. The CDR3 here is CASSSTRLKETQYF. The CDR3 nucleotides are TGTGCCAGCAGCTCAACTCGACTTAAAGAGACCCAGTACTTC. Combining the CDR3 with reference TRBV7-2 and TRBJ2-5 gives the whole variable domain GAGVSQSPSNKVTEKGKDVELRCDPISGHTALYWYRQSLGQGLEFLIYFQGNSAPDKSGLPSDRFSAERTGGSVSTLTIQRTQQEDSAVYLCASSSTRLKETQYFGPGTRLLVL.

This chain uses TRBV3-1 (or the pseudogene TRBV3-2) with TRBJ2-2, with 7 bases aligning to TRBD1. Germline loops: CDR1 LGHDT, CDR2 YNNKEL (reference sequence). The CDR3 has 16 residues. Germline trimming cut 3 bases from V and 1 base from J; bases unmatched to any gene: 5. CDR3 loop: CASSHTGTVNTGELFF. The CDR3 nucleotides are TGTGCCAGCAGCCATACCGGGACAGTGAACACCGGGGAGCTGTTTTTT.

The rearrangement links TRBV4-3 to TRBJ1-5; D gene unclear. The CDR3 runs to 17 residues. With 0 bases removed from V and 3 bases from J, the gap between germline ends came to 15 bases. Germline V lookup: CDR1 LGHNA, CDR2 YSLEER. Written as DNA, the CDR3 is TGCGCCAGCAGCCAAGAGGATAACAGAGTTTCCAATCAGCCCCAGCATTTT. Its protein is CASSQEDNRVSNQPQHF.

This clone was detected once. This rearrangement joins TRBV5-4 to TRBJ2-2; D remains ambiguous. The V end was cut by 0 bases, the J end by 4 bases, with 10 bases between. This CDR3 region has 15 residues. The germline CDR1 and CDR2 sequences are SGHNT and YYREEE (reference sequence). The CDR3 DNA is TGTGCCAGCAGCTTGGCCCTGGGAAGCACCGGGGAGCTGTTTTTT. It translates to CASSLALGSTGELFF.

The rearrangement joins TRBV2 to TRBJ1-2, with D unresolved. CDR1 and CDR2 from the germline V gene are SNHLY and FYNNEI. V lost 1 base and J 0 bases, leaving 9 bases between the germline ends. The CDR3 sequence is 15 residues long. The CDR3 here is CASSEGRTSNYGYTF. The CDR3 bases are TGTGCCAGCAGTGAAGGCCGGACCTCTAACTATGGCTACACCTTC.

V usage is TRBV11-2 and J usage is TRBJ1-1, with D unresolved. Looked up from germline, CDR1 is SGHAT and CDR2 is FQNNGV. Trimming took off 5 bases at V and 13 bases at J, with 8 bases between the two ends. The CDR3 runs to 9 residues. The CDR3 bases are TGTGCCAGCAGCCCAAGATATTTCTTT. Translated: CASSPRYFF.

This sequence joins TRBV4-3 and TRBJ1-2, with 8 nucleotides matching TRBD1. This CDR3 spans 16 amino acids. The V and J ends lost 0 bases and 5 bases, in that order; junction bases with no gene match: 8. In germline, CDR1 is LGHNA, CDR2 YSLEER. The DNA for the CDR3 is TGCGCCAGCAGCCAAGAATTGGGCAGGGGGCTTTATGGCTACACCTTC. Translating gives CASSQELGRGLYGYTF.

The CDR3 protein is CASSWRAPSSYNSPLHF. CDR3 nucleotide sequence: TGTGCCAGCAGCTGGAGGGCACCGAGCTCCTATAATTCACCCCTCCACTTT. The chain couples TRBV5-6 to TRBJ1-6; D gene unclear. The CDR3 is made up of 17 amino acids. CDR1 is SGHDT and CDR2 is YYEEEE in the germline V gene. V gave up 3 bases and J gave up 0 bases, with 13 bases separating them. The complete variable domain, with remaining parts taken from reference TRBV5-6 and TRBJ1-6, reads DAGVTQSPTHLIKTRGQQVTLRCSPKSGHDTVSWYQQALGQGPQFIFQYYEEEERQRGNFPDRFSGHQFPNYSSELNVNALLLGDSALYLCASSWRAPSSYNSPLHFGNGTRLTVT.

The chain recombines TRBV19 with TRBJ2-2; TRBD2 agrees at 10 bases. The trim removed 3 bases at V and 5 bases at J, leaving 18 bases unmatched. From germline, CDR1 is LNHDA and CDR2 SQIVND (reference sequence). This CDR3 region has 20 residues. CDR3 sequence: CASSISEGLLAGAVTGELFF. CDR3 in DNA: TGTGCCAGTAGTATCTCAGAGGGACTTCTAGCGGGGGCCGTTACCGGGGAGCTGTTTTTT.

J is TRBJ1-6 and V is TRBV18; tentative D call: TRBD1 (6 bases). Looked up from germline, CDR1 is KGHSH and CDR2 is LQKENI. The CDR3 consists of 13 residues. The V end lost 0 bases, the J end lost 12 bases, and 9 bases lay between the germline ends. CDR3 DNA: TGTGCCAGCTCACCACCGGGGGGCGGACCCCTCCACTTT. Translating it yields CASSPPGGGPLHF.

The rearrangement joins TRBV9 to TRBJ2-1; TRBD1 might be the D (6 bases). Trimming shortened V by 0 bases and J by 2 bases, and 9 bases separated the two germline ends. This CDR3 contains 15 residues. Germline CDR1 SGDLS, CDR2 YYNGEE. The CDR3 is CASSVGRGPYNEQFF. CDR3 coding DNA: TGTGCCAGCAGCGTAGGCAGGGGACCCTACAATGAGCAGTTCTTC. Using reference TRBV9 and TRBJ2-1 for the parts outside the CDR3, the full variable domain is DSGVTQTPKHLITATGQRVTLRCSPRSGDLSVYWYQQSLDQGLQFLIQYYNGEERAKGNILERFSAQQFPDLHSELNLSSLELGDSALYFCASSVGRGPYNEQFFGPGTRLTVL.

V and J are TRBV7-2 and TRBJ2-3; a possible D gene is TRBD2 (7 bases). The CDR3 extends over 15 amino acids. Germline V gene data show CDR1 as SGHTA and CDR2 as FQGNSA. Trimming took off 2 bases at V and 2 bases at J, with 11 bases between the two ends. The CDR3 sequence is CASSLQGGVTDTQYF. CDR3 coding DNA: TGTGCCAGCAGCTTACAAGGGGGGGTCACAGATACGCAGTATTTT.

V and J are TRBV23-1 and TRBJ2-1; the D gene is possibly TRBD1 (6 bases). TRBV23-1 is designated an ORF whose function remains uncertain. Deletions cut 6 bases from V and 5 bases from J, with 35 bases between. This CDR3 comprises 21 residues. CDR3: CASRPQFERDLTRGHHNEQFF. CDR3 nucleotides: TGCGCCAGCAGACCACAATTTGAGCGAGATCTCACCAGGGGACACCACAATGAGCAGTTCTTC.

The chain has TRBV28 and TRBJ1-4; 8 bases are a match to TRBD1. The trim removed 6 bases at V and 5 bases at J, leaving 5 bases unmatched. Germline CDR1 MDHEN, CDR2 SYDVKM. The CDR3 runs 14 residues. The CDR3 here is CASSLTGVNEKLFF. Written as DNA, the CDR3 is TGTGCCAGCAGCCTGACAGGGGTAAATGAAAAACTGTTTTTT.